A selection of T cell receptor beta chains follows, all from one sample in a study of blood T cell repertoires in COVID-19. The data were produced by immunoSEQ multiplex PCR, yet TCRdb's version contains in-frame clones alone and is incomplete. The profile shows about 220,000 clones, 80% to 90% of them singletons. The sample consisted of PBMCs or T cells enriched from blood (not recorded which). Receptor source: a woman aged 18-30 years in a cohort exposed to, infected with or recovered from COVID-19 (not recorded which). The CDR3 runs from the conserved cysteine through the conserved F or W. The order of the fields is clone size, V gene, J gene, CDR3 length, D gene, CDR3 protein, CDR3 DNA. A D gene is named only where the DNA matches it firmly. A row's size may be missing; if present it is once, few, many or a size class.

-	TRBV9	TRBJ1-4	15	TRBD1	CASSAWGQSNEKLFF	TGTGCCAGCAGCGCGTGGGGACAGTCTAATGAAAAACTGTTTTTT
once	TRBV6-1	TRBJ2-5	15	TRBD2	CASSETSAGEETQYF	TGTGCCAGCAGTGAAACTTCCGCGGGGGAAGAGACCCAGTACTTC
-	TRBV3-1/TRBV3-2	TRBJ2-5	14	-	CASSQSEQQETQYF	TGTGCCAGCAGCCAATCCGAACAGCAAGAGACCCAGTACTTC
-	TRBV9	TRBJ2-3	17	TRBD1	CASSVGKGAFDTDTQYF	TGTGCCAGCAGCGTCGGCAAGGGGGCTTTCGACACAGATACGCAGTATTTT
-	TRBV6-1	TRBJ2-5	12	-	CASSEAPGTQYF	TGTGCCAGCAGTGAGGCGCCGGGGACCCAGTACTTC
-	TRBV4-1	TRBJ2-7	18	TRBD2	CASSQAVLAGGPSYEQYF	TGCGCCAGCAGCCAAGCTGTCCTAGCGGGGGGGCCTTCCTACGAGCAGTACTTC
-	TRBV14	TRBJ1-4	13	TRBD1	CASSRGQGRKLFF	TGTGCCAGCAGCCGCGGACAGGGTCGAAAACTGTTTTTT
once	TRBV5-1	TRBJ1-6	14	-	CASSLGQGNSPLHF	TGCGCCAGCAGCTTGGGCCAGGGTAATTCACCCCTCCACTTT
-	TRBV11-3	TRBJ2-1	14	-	CASSFDPAGNEQFF	TGTGCCAGCAGCTTCGACCCTGCGGGCAATGAGCAGTTCTTC
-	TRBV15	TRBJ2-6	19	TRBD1	CATSRDRGTGGSGANVLTF	TGTGCCACCAGCAGAGATCGTGGGACAGGAGGCTCTGGGGCCAACGTCCTGACTTTC
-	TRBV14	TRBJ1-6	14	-	CASSRGLLNSPLHF	TGTGCCAGCAGCCGCGGGCTACTCAATTCACCCCTCCACTTT
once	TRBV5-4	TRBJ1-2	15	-	CASSRSGAQEYGYTF	TGTGCCAGCAGCCGATCAGGGGCGCAAGAGTATGGCTACACCTTC
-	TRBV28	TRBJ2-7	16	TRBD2	CASSFLWTSGSYEQYF	TGTGCCAGCAGTTTTTTGTGGACTAGCGGTTCCTACGAGCAGTACTTC
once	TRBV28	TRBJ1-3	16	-	CASSHLAVISGNTIYF	TGTGCCAGCAGCCATCTAGCGGTGATCTCTGGAAACACCATATATTTT
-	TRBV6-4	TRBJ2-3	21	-	CASSDPSATVDLGRGTDTQYF	TGTGCCAGCAGTGACCCTAGCGCCACAGTGGACCTGGGGCGAGGCACAGATACGCAGTATTTT
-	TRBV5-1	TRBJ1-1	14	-	CASSVSNRNTEAFF	TGCGCCAGCAGCGTTAGCAATCGGAACACTGAAGCTTTCTTT
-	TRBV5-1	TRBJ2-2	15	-	CASSFTGRDTGELFF	TGCGCCAGCAGCTTTACAGGGAGAGACACCGGGGAGCTGTTTTTT
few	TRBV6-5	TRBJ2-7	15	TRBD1	CASSYVWDRDGEQYF	TGTGCCAGCAGTTACGTCTGGGACAGGGACGGCGAGCAGTACTTC
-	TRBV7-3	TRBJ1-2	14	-	CASSPGVGTYGYTF	TGTGCCAGCAGCCCGGGGGTGGGGACCTATGGCTACACCTTC
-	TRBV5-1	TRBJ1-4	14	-	CASSFSGSNEKLFF	TGCGCCAGCAGCTTTTCCGGGAGTAATGAAAAACTGTTTTTT
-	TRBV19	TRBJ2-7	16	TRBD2	CASSPGTSLSSYEQYF	TGTGCCAGTAGTCCCGGGACTAGCCTTAGCTCCTACGAGCAGTACTTC
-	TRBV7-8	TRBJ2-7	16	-	CASSLGPPGGLYEQYF	TGTGCCAGCAGCTTAGGCCCTCCAGGGGGGCTCTACGAGCAGTACTTC
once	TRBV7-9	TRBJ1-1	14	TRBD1	CASSSRDRGTEAFF	TGTGCCAGCAGCTCGCGGGACAGGGGCACTGAAGCTTTCTTT
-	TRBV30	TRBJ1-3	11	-	CAWSGPNTIYF	TGTGCCTGGAGTGGGCCGAACACCATATATTTT
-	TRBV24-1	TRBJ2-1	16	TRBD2	CATGGTSGSRDNEQFF	TGTGCCACCGGGGGGACTAGCGGGAGTCGGGACAATGAGCAGTTCTTC
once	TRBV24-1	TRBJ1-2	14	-	CATSDLGRSYGYTF	TGTGCCACCAGTGATTTGGGTCGGAGTTACGGCTACACCTTC
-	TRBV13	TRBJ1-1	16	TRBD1	CASSLRGTGARIEAFF	TGTGCCAGCAGCTTACGGGGGACAGGGGCAAGAATTGAAGCTTTCTTT
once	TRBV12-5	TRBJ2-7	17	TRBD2	CASGRQATSGTTYEQYF	TGTGCTAGTGGCCGGCAGGCGACTAGCGGAACTACCTACGAGCAGTACTTC
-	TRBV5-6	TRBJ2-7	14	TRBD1	CASSEDRGTYEQYF	TGTGCCAGCAGCGAGGACAGGGGAACCTACGAGCAGTACTTC
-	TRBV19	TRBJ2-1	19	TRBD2	CASSIEASGSLTSYNEQFF	TGTGCCAGTAGTATAGAGGCTAGCGGGTCCCTTACCTCCTACAATGAGCAGTTCTTC
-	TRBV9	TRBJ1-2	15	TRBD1	CASSGRTGDDYGYTF	TGTGCCAGCAGCGGACGGACAGGGGACGACTATGGCTACACCTTC
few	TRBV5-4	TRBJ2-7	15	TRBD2	CASSGRREGSYEQYF	TGTGCCAGCAGCGGCCGGCGGGAGGGTTCCTACGAGCAGTACTTC
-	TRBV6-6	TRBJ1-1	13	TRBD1	CASRQGGGTEAFF	TGTGCCAGCAGACAGGGGGGCGGGACTGAAGCTTTCTTT
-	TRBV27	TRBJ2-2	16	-	CASSSILVPSTGELFF	TGTGCCAGCAGTTCCATACTTGTTCCGTCCACCGGGGAGCTGTTTTTT
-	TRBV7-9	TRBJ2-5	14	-	CASSLAQGGETQYF	TGTGCCAGCAGCTTAGCTCAGGGGGGAGAGACCCAGTACTTC
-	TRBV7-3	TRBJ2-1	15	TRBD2	CASSLNPGGNNEQFF	TGTGCCAGCAGCTTAAACCCGGGAGGCAATAATGAGCAGTTCTTC
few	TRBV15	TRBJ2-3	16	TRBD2	CATSRARGEGTDTQYF	TGTGCCACCAGCAGAGCCCGGGGGGAGGGCACAGATACGCAGTATTTT
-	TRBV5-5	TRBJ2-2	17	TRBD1	CASTYGQGLVADGELFF	TGTGCCAGCACCTACGGACAGGGTTTGGTGGCGGACGGGGAGCTGTTTTTT
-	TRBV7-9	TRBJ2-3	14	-	CASSFRTNSDTQYF	TGTGCCAGCAGCTTCCGGACAAATTCAGATACGCAGTATTTT
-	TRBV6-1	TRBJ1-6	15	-	CASSEFWQRNSPLHF	TGTGCCAGCAGTGAATTCTGGCAACGCAATTCACCCCTCCACTTT
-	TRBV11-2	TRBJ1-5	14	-	CASSLEEGDQPQHF	TGTGCCAGCAGCTTAGAGGAGGGAGATCAGCCCCAGCATTTT